A selection of T cell receptor beta chains follows, all from one sample in a study of blood T cell repertoires in COVID-19. Method: immunoSEQ multiplex PCR; TCRdb's copy keeps in-frame clones and lacks some. The sample has roughly 150,000 clones; 87% are singletons. The sequenced sample was peripheral blood. Source of these receptors: a woman aged 70-85 years with COVID-19, enrolled during active disease. CDR3s include the opening cysteine and the closing phenylalanine or tryptophan. D genes are given only for firm matches. Where a row states a size, it is once, few, many or the class of an expanded clone; other rows omit it.

length	V	J	D	size	CDR3	DNA
15	TRBV19	TRBJ1-4	TRBD1	-	CASTYRGAGNEKLFF	TGTGCCAGTACCTACAGGGGCGCCGGGAATGAAAAACTGTTTTTT
15	TRBV11-2	TRBJ1-1	-	few	CASSALLYQGTEAFF	TGTGCCAGCAGCGCACTCTTATATCAGGGCACTGAAGCTTTCTTT
14	TRBV5-1	TRBJ1-4	TRBD1	few	CASSEQTGNEKLFF	TGCGCCAGCAGCGAACAGACAGGGAATGAAAAACTGTTTTTT
17	TRBV3-1/TRBV3-2	TRBJ2-5	TRBD2	-	CASSQKGSGGARETQYF	TGTGCCAGCAGCCAAAAGGGTAGCGGGGGGGCCCGGGAGACCCAGTACTTC
14	TRBV10-3	TRBJ2-7	TRBD1	few	CATEDRGVVYEQYF	TGTGCCACCGAGGACAGGGGAGTAGTCTACGAGCAGTACTTC
15	TRBV10-2	TRBJ2-7	TRBD2	-	CASSEGTGGPYEQYF	TGCGCCAGCAGTGAGGGGACGGGGGGGCCCTACGAGCAGTACTTC
16	TRBV5-6	TRBJ1-5	-	-	CASSHRRHDSNQPQHF	TGTGCCAGCAGCCACCGCAGGCACGATAGCAATCAGCCCCAGCATTTT
13	TRBV19	TRBJ2-2	TRBD1	few	CASTPDRGGELFF	TGTGCCAGTACCCCAGACAGGGGCGGGGAGCTGTTTTTT
14	TRBV29-1	TRBJ2-1	TRBD1	-	CSVLDRGNYNEQFF	TGCAGCGTTCTGGACAGGGGCAACTACAATGAGCAGTTCTTC
13	TRBV5-5	TRBJ1-3	TRBD1	-	CASSAQGAHTIYF	TGTGCCAGCAGCGCCCAGGGGGCACACACCATATATTTT
14	TRBV19	TRBJ2-1	-	-	CASSIGAGANEQFF	TGTGCCAGTAGTATAGGTGCGGGGGCTAATGAGCAGTTCTTC
14	TRBV7-3	TRBJ2-3	TRBD2	-	CASSLLRGTDTQYF	TGTGCCAGCAGCTTACTGCGGGGGACAGATACGCAGTATTTT
14	TRBV14	TRBJ2-3	-	-	CASSQEIGADTQYF	TGTGCCAGCAGCCAAGAAATCGGGGCAGATACGCAGTATTTT